The rows below give T cell receptor beta chains drawn from one sample of a study of CD8 T cells in ankylosing spondylitis. From the 5' RACE reads, TCRdb called clonotypes with MiXCR, one entry per CDR3 protein. The sample includes approximately 300,000 distinct CDR3 sequences, 7% to 9% of them seen just once. Sequences were obtained from blood, either unsorted or a sorted T cell fraction (not recorded which). These receptors all stem from a male donor with ankylosing spondylitis. CDR3s include the opening cysteine and the closing phenylalanine or tryptophan. The order of the fields is J gene, clone size, V gene, D gene, CDR3 DNA, CDR3 protein. D genes are given only for firm matches. Rows give clone size only sometimes, using once, few, many, or a class for an expanded clone.

>TRBJ2-6|NA|TRBV25-1|NA
TGTGCCAGCAGTGAGGGCGGTGGAGGAGGGGCCAACGTCCTGACTTTC
CASSEGGGGGANVLTF
>TRBJ2-7|few|TRBV20-1|NA
TGCAGTGTTTCACCGGGACCCCGGGGGACCTACGAGCAGTACTTC
CSVSPGPRGTYEQYF
>TRBJ2-7|NA|TRBV5-5|TRBD1
TGTGCCAGCAGCTTGGGAGGTTCGGGACAGCTTTACGAGCAGTACTTC
CASSLGGSGQLYEQYF
>TRBJ1-1|few|TRBV12-3/TRBV12-4|NA
TGTGCCAGCAGGACTGGTCCCCTCGAGGCTTTCTTT
CASRTGPLEAFF
>TRBJ2-7|NA|TRBV27|TRBD2
TGTGCCAGCGGTTTGGGCGGGGGGTCCTACGAGCAGTACTTC
CASGLGGGSYEQYF
>TRBJ2-6|NA|TRBV24-1|NA
TGTGCCACCAGTGATACGGGGATTTCTGGGGCCAACGTCCTGACTTTC
CATSDTGISGANVLTF
>TRBJ2-6|many|TRBV20-1|NA
TGCAGTGCTAGAGTTAGCGCTGGGGCCAACGTCCTGACTTTC
CSARVSAGANVLTF
>TRBJ2-1|many|TRBV29-1|NA
TGCAGCGTATACGGGACACATTCCTCCTACAATGAGCAGTTCTTC
CSVYGTHSSYNEQFF
>TRBJ2-1|NA|TRBV7-3|TRBD2
TGTGCCAGCAGCTCTGCCGGGACTAGCAGGGGTGAGCAGTTCTTC
CASSSAGTSRGEQFF
>TRBJ1-1|few|TRBV5-1|TRBD1
TGCGCCAGCAGCGACCGACAGGGGAACACTGAAGCTTTCTTT
CASSDRQGNTEAFF
>TRBJ2-4|few|TRBV27|NA
TGTGCCAGCAGTACATCGGGGGAAAACATTCAGTACTTC
CASSTSGENIQYF
>TRBJ1-3|few|TRBV27|NA
TGTGCCAGCAGTTTATCGTGGGGCAATCGAAACACCATATATTTT
CASSLSWGNRNTIYF
>TRBJ2-7|many|TRBV12-3/TRBV12-4|NA
TGTGCCAGCAGTTTACGGGGGATTGGCTACGAGCAGTACTTC
CASSLRGIGYEQYF
>TRBJ2-2|few|TRBV11-2|NA
TGTGCCAGCAGCCCACTAGTCACGAACACCGGGGAGCTGTTTTTT
CASSPLVTNTGELFF
>TRBJ2-5|few|TRBV11-3|TRBD2
TGTGCCAGCAGCCGCACTAGCGGGAAAGTCGGGGGGGAGACCCAGTACTTC
CASSRTSGKVGGETQYF
>TRBJ1-2|many|TRBV27|NA
TGTGCCAGCGGCCTCTCGGCTGGCTACACCTTC
CASGLSAGYTF
>TRBJ2-3|few|TRBV12-3/TRBV12-4|NA
TGTGCCAGCAGTTTGGGACAACTGGGGTCGGATACGCAGTATTTT
CASSLGQLGSDTQYF
>TRBJ1-4|NA|TRBV12-3/TRBV12-4|TRBD1
TGTGCCAGCACCGTGGGACAGTCTAATGAAAAACTGTTTTTT
CASTVGQSNEKLFF
>TRBJ2-5|few|TRBV3-1|NA
TGTGCCAGCAGCCAAGAGGCCGGGAACCAAGAGACCCAGTACTTC
CASSQEAGNQETQYF
>TRBJ1-1|NA|TRBV5-1|NA
TGCGCCAGCAGCGTACCCAGGGGCTCGGGGACTGAAGCTTTCTTT
CASSVPRGSGTEAFF
>TRBJ2-4|many|TRBV27|NA
TGTGCCAGCAGTTTCACGGGTTCCTGGGTCAAAAACATTCAGTACTTC
CASSFTGSWVKNIQYF
>TRBJ2-7|few|TRBV7-9|NA
TGTGCCAGCAGCCGGGACGGATATAGCTACGAGCAGTACTTC
CASSRDGYSYEQYF
>TRBJ2-1|NA|TRBV5-1|TRBD1
TGCGCCAGCAGCTTGGCCGTGGGACAGGTCGATGAGCAGTTCTTC
CASSLAVGQVDEQFF
>TRBJ1-1|many|TRBV5-1|NA
TGCGCCAGCAGCTTGGGAGTCGGCAGGGTCACCACTGAAGCTTTCTTT
CASSLGVGRVTTEAFF
>TRBJ2-1|NA|TRBV5-5|NA
TGTGCCAGCAGCTTGGATCCCAGGGTGAGGGAGCAGTTCTTC
CASSLDPRVREQFF
>TRBJ2-7|NA|TRBV2|NA
TGTGCCAGCAGTGAAAGACACCTCTCCTACGAGCAGTACTTC
CASSERHLSYEQYF
>TRBJ2-6|few|TRBV24-1|NA
TGTGCCACCATCACCAGCCTCACTGGGGCCAACGTCCTGACTTTC
CATITSLTGANVLTF
>TRBJ1-5|many|TRBV6-2/TRBV6-3|NA
TGTGCCAGCAGTTACTCGAAAGGGGAACCTAATCAGCCCCAGCATTTT
CASSYSKGEPNQPQHF
>TRBJ2-1|many|TRBV30|TRBD1
TGTGCCTGGAGAGACAGGGTCTCGTACAATGAGCAGTTCTTC
CAWRDRVSYNEQFF
>TRBJ1-1|NA|TRBV10-3|NA
TGTGCCATCAGTGATCCTCGCGGCCACACTGAAGCTTTCTTT
CAISDPRGHTEAFF
>TRBJ1-1|NA|TRBV16|NA
TGTGCCAGCAGCCAATGGCGACAGATGGGCACTGAAGCTTTCTTT
CASSQWRQMGTEAFF
>TRBJ2-5|NA|TRBV19|NA
TGTGCCAGTAAGACTAGGTCGATGGAGACCCAGTACTTC
CASKTRSMETQYF
>TRBJ2-3|few|TRBV6-1|NA
TGTGCCAGCAGCAGACTGGGTGGTTTAGATACGCAGTATTTT
CASSRLGGLDTQYF
>TRBJ2-7|few|TRBV6-2/TRBV6-3|NA
TGTGCCAGCAGTTACTCCACCACCTACGAGCAGTACTTC
CASSYSTTYEQYF
>TRBJ2-1|few|TRBV6-4|TRBD1
TGTGCCAGCGCACCCCGGGACAGGGGCGTATGGGAGCAGTTCTTC
CASAPRDRGVWEQFF
>TRBJ2-4|few|TRBV5-1|TRBD1
TGCGCCACCAAGAAGACAGGGGGCGCCGGAAACATTCAGTACTTC
CATKKTGGAGNIQYF
>TRBJ1-2|NA|TRBV20-1|TRBD1
TGCAGTGCTAGAGAGACAGGGGAAAAAGTGGATGGCTACACCTTC
CSARETGEKVDGYTF
>TRBJ2-7|few|TRBV5-1|TRBD1
TGCGCCAGCAGCCCCGTACCGGGACAGGGCTACGAGCAGTACTTC
CASSPVPGQGYEQYF
>TRBJ1-4|NA|TRBV6-5|NA
TGTGCCAGCAGTTGGAGGGTGGGGAATGAAAAACTGTTTTTT
CASSWRVGNEKLFF
>TRBJ1-1|many|TRBV7-2|NA
TGTGCCAGCAGCCGAGAAAACACTGAAGCTTTCTTT
CASSRENTEAFF
>TRBJ2-1|NA|TRBV3-1|NA
TGTGCCAGCAGCCAATCCCCTGGCCAATACAATGAGCAGTTCTTC
CASSQSPGQYNEQFF
>TRBJ1-3|NA|TRBV12-3/TRBV12-4|NA
TGTGCCAGCAGTTCGGGACACGGTGGAAACACCATATATTTT
CASSSGHGGNTIYF
>TRBJ2-1|NA|TRBV12-3/TRBV12-4|TRBD2
TGTGCCAGCAGTCCACTGACTAGCGGGAGTCTCAATGAGCAGTTCTTC
CASSPLTSGSLNEQFF
>TRBJ2-7|NA|TRBV29-1|NA
TGCAGCGTACAGGGATTCCTTTACTCCTACGAGCAGTACTTC
CSVQGFLYSYEQYF
>TRBJ2-1|few|TRBV18|NA
TGTGCCAGCTCACCCCGGGCTCGTTCGTACAATGAGCAGTTCTTC
CASSPRARSYNEQFF
>TRBJ1-6|many|TRBV27|NA
TGTGCCAGCAGTCAGACTGGGAGTGCTTTGAATTCACCCCTCCACTTT
CASSQTGSALNSPLHF
>TRBJ2-1|NA|TRBV20-1|TRBD2
TGCAGTGCTAGAGGACGGGTAGCGGGCCGTACCTACAATGAGCAGTTCTTC
CSARGRVAGRTYNEQFF